This T cell receptor beta chain was identified in a study of CXCR3-negative and CXCR3-positive naive CD8 T cells. Note on this clonotype: Its antigen remains unknown.

CD45RO-CCR7+CD27+CD95- marked naive CD8+ T cells. Whole-study results and caveats: Both naive subsets showed comparably high diversity, and memory CD8+ cells showed much lower diversity. Similar TRBV-TRBJ usage characterized naive CXCR3-negative and CXCR3-positive cells; memory cells differed.

It was by 5' RACE with UMI labels that the TRB cDNA libraries were prepared. TCRdb re-analyzed the 5' RACE reads; it lists each CDR3 protein once, without DNA. This table holds fewer than 50,000 distinct CDR3 sequences. The V gene's germline CDR1 is LGHNA and CDR2 YSLEER. This CDR3 has 14 residues. The chain employs TRBV4-3 and TRBJ1-4. This receptor was obtained from a human donor in good health. Some clones in this sample may be carry-over from other donors' samples. Material for sequencing was naive CXCR3- CD8+ T cells from blood. Specified subset: CD45RO-CCR7+CD27+CD95- naive CD8+ T cells lacking CXCR3 (TNR3-). CDR3 sequence reads: CASSRRRENEKLFF.